This T cell receptor (beta chain) was identified during a study of identical twins. TCRdb passed the 5' RACE reads through MiXCR, listing each CDR3 protein once. The sample shows a few hundred thousand distinct CDR3 sequences, roughly an eighth of them seen only once. CDR1 and CDR2 (germline): LGHNT, FRNRAP. Trimming cost V 3 bases and J 6 bases; bases outside gene matches: 13. The CDR3 length is 17 residues. This same sample was also part of a study on yellow fever vaccine responses in identical twins.

This TCR derives from a woman aged 18-29 years in good health. The rearrangement joins TRBV12-5 to TRBJ2-2; TRBD2 matches at 7 bases. Sequencing was carried out using memory (CD45RO+) T cells sorted from blood. The CDR3 spells CASGLLLTASGAGELFF. CDR3 DNA: TGTGCTAGTGGTTTATTGTTGACAGCAAGCGGGGCCGGGGAGCTGTTTTTT.